Sequencing of this T cell receptor (beta chain) was carried out in a study of T cell responses to AZD1222 COVID-19 vaccine. Data came from immunoSEQ multiplex PCR; TCRdb stores just in-frame clones and leaves some out. The repertoire holds about 100,000 clones, with approximately 87% as singletons. This CDR3 is 15 amino acids long. The germline gives CDR1 LNHDA, CDR2 SQIVND (reference sequence). Germline trimming cut 5 bases from V and 4 bases from J; bases unmatched to any gene: 7. The sequencing here drew on peripheral blood, taken 28 days after the second AZD1222 dose. This chain joins TRBV19 and TRBJ2-7; 11 bases are shared with TRBD1. The TCR was taken from an adult who received the AZD1222 COVID-19 vaccine. This CDR3 reads CASSSRTGGEYEQYF. The CDR3 bases are TGTGCCAGTAGTTCACGGACAGGGGGCGAATACGAGCAGTACTTC.